This T cell receptor (beta chain) originates from a study of cytomegalovirus exposure and HLA in healthy donors. V was cut by 2 bases and J by 5 bases, with 7 bases left in between. Germline-derived CDR1 and CDR2 are SGHTA and FQGNSA. This CDR3 is built from 13 residues. PCR involved 60 Vbeta and 13 Jbeta primers. Data came from immunoSEQ multiplex PCR; TCRdb stores just in-frame clones and leaves some out. With around 100,000 clones in the sample, the ten largest clones hold 0.45% to 0.6%. The TCR was taken from a middle-aged man in good health and CMV-seronegative. The chain uses TRBV7-2 and TRBJ2-1; no definite D call. The sample taken for sequencing was PBMCs. The CDR3 DNA reads TGTGCCAGCAGCTTAAACCCTAACAATGAGCAGTTCTTC. Its translation: CASSLNPNNEQFF.